A single sample gave rise to the 4 T cell receptor beta chains below, sequenced in a study of blood T cell repertoires in COVID-19. Generated by immunoSEQ multiplex PCR, the TCRdb table keeps only in-frame clones and is missing some. The table includes fewer than 250,000 clones, approximately 90% detected once. The specimen was peripheral blood. The receptors derive from a man between 40 and 49 years old with acute or convalescent COVID-19.

This chain's CDR3 is CASSPLAGAPYNEQFF. As DNA, the CDR3 is TGTGCCAGCAGCCCCCTAGCGGGAGCTCCCTACAATGAGCAGTTCTTC. The rearrangement links TRBV7-9 to TRBJ2-1; 10 positions agree with TRBD2. J lost 2 bases, V lost 5 bases, and 6 bases had no gene match. The CDR3 sequence is 16 residues long. Germline V gene lookup returns CDR1 SEHNR and CDR2 FQNEAQ (reference sequence).

V and J are TRBV19 and TRBJ2-1; 11 nucleotides match TRBD2. Germline-derived CDR1 and CDR2 are LNHDA and SQIVND (reference sequence). With V trimmed by 3 bases and J by 7 bases, 5 bases remained unmatched. The CDR3 is 15 residues long. This chain's CDR3 is CASSMIAGGPNEQFF. Written as DNA, the CDR3 is TGTGCCAGTAGTATGATAGCGGGGGGGCCAAATGAGCAGTTCTTC.

The V gene is TRBV7-9, the J gene TRBJ1-4; 7 bases fit TRBD1. J was trimmed by 6 bases and V by 0 bases; bases with no gene match: 1. The CDR3 has 14 residues. Germline V gene lookup returns CDR1 SEHNR and CDR2 FQNEAQ (reference sequence). CDR3: CASSLAGGDEKLFF. CDR3 nucleotide sequence: TGTGCCAGCAGCTTAGCAGGGGGCGATGAAAAACTGTTTTTT.

This clone came up once. This chain links TRBV5-1 with TRBJ1-4; D not resolved. Germline V gene data show CDR1 as SGHRS and CDR2 as YFSETQ. This CDR3 has 16 residues. V was clipped by 7 bases and J by 0 bases, with 16 bases between them. The CDR3 region is CASRRDGPATNEKLFF. In nucleotides, the CDR3 is TGCGCCAGCCGCCGGGATGGGCCTGCAACTAATGAAAAACTGTTTTTT.